This T cell receptor (beta chain) was sequenced during a study of prognosis after radiotherapy for stage I lung cancer. Study summary: Those with stage I non-small cell lung cancer who took part were enrolled between 2018 and January 2019. Receipt of concurrent therapy with stereotactic body radiotherapy occurred in no patient. Among 7 or 8 patients the tumors were squamous cell carcinoma, and among about a dozen they were adenocarcinoma. Points from the study as a whole: Tumor specificity of the expanded TCR clones was not determined.

The genomic DNA TCR beta CDR3 region underwent two rounds of multiplex PCR. The first PCR round targeted every TRBV and TRBJ gene with specific primers. Via MiXCR, TCRdb re-called the multiplex PCR reads, giving one row per CDR3 protein. The sample records about 30,000 distinct CDR3 sequences, about 43% being singletons. This clonotype was counted many times. Its antigen is not known. The TCR originated in a donor aged 50 or older with non-small cell lung cancer. Sample: PBMCs, taken before or after stereotactic body radiation therapy (not recorded which).

For the CDR3, the DNA is TGTGCCAGCAGCCGAATTAGCGGGGGCACAGATACGCAGTATTTT. Amino acid sequence: CASSRISGGTDTQYF. The chain joins TRBV5-5 to TRBJ2-3; TRBD2 matches 8 bases. Germline CDR1 SGHKS, CDR2 YYEKEE (reference sequence). The CDR3 has 15 amino acids. Losses at the gene ends were 4 bases for V and 1 base for J; bases not matched to a gene: 5. Complete variable domain (other parts from reference TRBV5-5 and TRBJ2-3): DAGVTQSPTHLIKTRGQQVTLRCSPISGHKSVSWYQQVLGQGPQFIFQYYEKEERGRGNFPDRFSARQFPNYSSELNVNALLLGDSALYLCASSRISGGTDTQYFGPGTRLTVL.